These T cell receptor beta chains were read from a single sample in a study of T cells after somatic rescue of genetic block. TCRdb's table, derived via immunoSEQ multiplex PCR, lists solely in-frame clones and lacks some. The sample contains fewer than 15,000 clones, over 60% of which appear only once. The material sequenced was peripheral blood mononuclear cells (PBMCs). All receptors come from a boy aged 5-17 years. Both conserved end residues are part of each CDR3. The D gene is left open where the match is weak.

>TRBJ2-7|TRBD2|TRBV5-1
CASSSGLAGDYEQYF
>TRBJ2-7|TRBD1|TRBV29-1
CSVWTGQGLYEQYF
>TRBJ2-3|TRBD2|TRBV7-9
CASSLKRGGLAGDGDTQYF
>TRBJ2-7|NA|TRBV7-9
CASSHRGWEDYEQYF
>TRBJ2-7|NA|TRBV4-2
CASSPSWPYEQYF
>TRBJ1-5|TRBD1|TRBV7-6
CASSLRAQGQPEPQHF
>TRBJ1-2|NA|TRBV29-1
CSVLRGNYGYTF
>TRBJ1-4|TRBD1|TRBV28
CASSLLGGATNEKLFF
>TRBJ2-7|NA|TRBV7-9
CASSSDTARNEQYF
>TRBJ2-7|TRBD1|TRBV6-6
CASRYPGQGVSYEQYF
>TRBJ2-4|NA|TRBV15
CATSRDRGGLLGKNIQYF
>TRBJ1-5|TRBD1|TRBV30
CAWSGTGLSNQPQHF
>TRBJ1-6|NA|TRBV7-3
CASSLEGRNSPLHF
>TRBJ2-3|TRBD2|TRBV18
CASSPILTSGLRTDTQYF
>TRBJ2-7|TRBD1|TRBV18
CASSPGTGGKKKTYEQYF
>TRBJ2-2|NA|TRBV7-9
CASSLGPGWRTGELFF
>TRBJ2-4|NA|TRBV7-7
CASSPVGENIQYF
>TRBJ2-7|TRBD1|TRBV28
CASSWDRVGEQYF